The T cell receptor beta chain under discussion was sequenced for a study of spatial heterogeneity in lung cancer (dated by TCRdb to about 2019). Background on the whole study: Samples were obtained from over 70 patients with early-stage, untreated non-small cell lung cancer from the lung TRACERx cohort. In non-small cell lung cancer, the study quantitatively compared TCR alpha and beta repertoires across several tumor regions, matched nontumor lung, and blood. More beta-chain than alpha-chain transcripts were consistently detected, likely reflecting higher beta-chain transcript abundance. Follow-up PBMC samples were sequenced whenever the samples were available, and the median time to follow-up was two to three years after resection. Both alpha and beta chains were TCR-sequenced in samples taken at surgery, namely 220 tumor regions, around 61 matched nontumor lung samples and approximately 58 PBMC samples. In the raw uncorrected reads, each unique combination of TCR and UMI appeared on average more than ten times. Nonsynonymous mutation counts, determined by whole-exome sequencing of tumor tissue, were related to features of the TCR repertoire. Study-level results and caveats: Ubiquitous expanded tumor TCRs were detected in blood more often at tumor resection than at routine follow-up. Only 14 patients were included in the comparisons of baseline and follow-up blood repertoires. Additional single-cell paired TCR alpha and beta sequencing was considered necessary to confirm, at a functional level, the hypothesis that regional TCRs recognize regional mutations.

Inclusive of the bounding cysteine and phenylalanine, the CDR3 is 13 residues long. The read is trimmed to its CDR3 DNA, 39 bases read in frame from base 1. Based on the germline V gene, the CDR1 and CDR2 sequences are SQVTM and ANQGSEA. V drops 4 bases and J drops 3 bases, leaving 9 bases in between. The sample's time point label is to be understood as: blood at routine non-recurrence follow-up after resection. For TCR sequencing, whole RNA was extracted from tumor and nontumor lung tissue, or from cryopreserved PBMC samples, and no cell sorting was done. Only patients for whom sufficient RNA was available from at least two tumor regions were selected for TCR sequencing. Libraries were prepared through 5' RACE. Instrument on record: NextSeq 500. In the TCR library protocol, a unique molecular identifier was attached to each TCR cDNA molecule so that PCR and sequencing errors could be corrected. Per the authors' processing: TCR identification, UMI-based error correction and CDR3 extraction were all carried out with Decombinator tools. Expanded TCRs were defined as those above a frequency of 2 per 1,000, corresponding to the top 1% of the tumor frequency distribution. Renyi diversity was calculated using the R vegan package after each repertoire was subsampled 100 times to 5,000 TCRs. CDR3 similarity networks were constructed using string-kernel similarity of amino acid triplets, with links drawn between CDR3s whose pairwise similarity was above 0.82. The public reads were quality trimmed at Q25 with fastp and then assembled into clones with MiXCR by TCRdb, keeping productive beta chains. Rows are combined by CDR3 protein, so each entry shows the most common genes and DNA. It is TCRdb's table, rather than the study itself, that gives the V and J calls and clone size. Within this sample are tens of thousands of distinct CDR3 sequences, with around 7.7% of them counted one time only. Roughly 35% of the sample comes from the top ten.

Ten or more counts support this clonotype. What antigen it recognizes has not been identified. No quality values exist for individual bases; no much larger clone is one base distant. Sequencing used PBMCs, obtained at follow-up. This TCR derives from a female donor with early-stage non-small cell lung cancer. Recombination joined TRBV29-1 with TRBJ2-2; no D gene call is confident. The encoded CDR3 is CSVGSPDTGELFF. The bases are TGCAGCGTTGGAAGTCCCGACACCGGGGAGCTGTTTTTT.